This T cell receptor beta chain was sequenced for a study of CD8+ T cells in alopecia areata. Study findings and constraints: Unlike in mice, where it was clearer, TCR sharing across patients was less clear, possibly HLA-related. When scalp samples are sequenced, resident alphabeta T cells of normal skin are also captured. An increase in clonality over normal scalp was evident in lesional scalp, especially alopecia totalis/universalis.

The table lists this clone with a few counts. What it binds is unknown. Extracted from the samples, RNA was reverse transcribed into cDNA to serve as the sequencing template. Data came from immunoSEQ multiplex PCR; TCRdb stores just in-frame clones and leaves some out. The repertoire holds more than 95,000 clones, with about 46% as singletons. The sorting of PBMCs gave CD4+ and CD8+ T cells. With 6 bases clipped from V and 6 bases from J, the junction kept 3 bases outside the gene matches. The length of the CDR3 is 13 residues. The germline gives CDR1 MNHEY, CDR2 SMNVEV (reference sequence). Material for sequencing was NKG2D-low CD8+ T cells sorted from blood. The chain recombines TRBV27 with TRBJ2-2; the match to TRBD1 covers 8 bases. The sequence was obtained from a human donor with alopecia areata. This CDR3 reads CASSLQGAGELFF. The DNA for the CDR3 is TGTGCCAGCAGCTTACAGGGGGCCGGGGAGCTGTTTTTT.